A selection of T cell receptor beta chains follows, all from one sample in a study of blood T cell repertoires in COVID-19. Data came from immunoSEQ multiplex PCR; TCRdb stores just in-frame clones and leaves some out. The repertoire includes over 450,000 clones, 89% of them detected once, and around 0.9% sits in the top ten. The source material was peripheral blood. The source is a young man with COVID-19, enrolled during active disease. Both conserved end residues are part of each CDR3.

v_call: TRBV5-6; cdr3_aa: CASSRGGYNEQFF
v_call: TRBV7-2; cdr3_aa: CASSSSGLAGARTDTQYF
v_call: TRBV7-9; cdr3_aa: CASSLVGRERHEQFF
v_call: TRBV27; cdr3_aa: CASSPESGSYEQYF
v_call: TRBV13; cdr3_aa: CASSKGQGNSPLHF
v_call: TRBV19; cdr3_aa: CAASSTDTQYF
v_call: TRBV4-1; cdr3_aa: CASSLRDDRYYEQYF
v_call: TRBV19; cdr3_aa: CASSITGTYSNQPQHF
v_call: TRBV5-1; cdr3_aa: CASSLDRGPTGYNSPLHF
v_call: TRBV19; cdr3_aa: CASIDRKETQYF
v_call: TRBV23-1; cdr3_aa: CASSQFTGMRNEQYF